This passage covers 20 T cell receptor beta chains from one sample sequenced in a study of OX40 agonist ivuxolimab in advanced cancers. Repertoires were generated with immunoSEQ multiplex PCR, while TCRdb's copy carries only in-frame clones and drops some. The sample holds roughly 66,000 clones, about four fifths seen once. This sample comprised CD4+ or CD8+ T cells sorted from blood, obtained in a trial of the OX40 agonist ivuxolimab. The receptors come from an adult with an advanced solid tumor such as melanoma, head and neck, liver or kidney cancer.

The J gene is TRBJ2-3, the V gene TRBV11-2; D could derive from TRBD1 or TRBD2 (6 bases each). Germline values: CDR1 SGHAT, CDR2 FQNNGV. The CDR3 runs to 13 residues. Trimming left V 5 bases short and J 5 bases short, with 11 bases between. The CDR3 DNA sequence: TGTGCCAGCAGCCCACAGGGAGGAGATACGCAGTATTTT. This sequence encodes CASSPQGGDTQYF.

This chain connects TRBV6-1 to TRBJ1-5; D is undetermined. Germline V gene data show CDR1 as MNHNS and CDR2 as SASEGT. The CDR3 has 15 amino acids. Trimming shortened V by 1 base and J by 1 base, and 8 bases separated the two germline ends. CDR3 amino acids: CASSEGITSNQPQHF. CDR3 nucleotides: TGTGCCAGCAGTGAAGGAATTACCAGCAATCAGCCCCAGCATTTT.

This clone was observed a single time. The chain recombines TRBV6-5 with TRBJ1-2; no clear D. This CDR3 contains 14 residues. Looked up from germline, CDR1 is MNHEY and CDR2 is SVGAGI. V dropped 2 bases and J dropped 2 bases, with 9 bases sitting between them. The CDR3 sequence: CASSYTYGNYGYTF. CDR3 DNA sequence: TGTGCCAGCAGTTACACCTATGGGAACTATGGCTACACCTTC.

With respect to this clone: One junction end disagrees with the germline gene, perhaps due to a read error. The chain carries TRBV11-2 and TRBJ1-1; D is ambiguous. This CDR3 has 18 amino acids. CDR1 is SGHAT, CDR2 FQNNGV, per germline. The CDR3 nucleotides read TGTGCCAGCAGCTTTTTCCCGAAGGGTACTCGGGAGAACACTGAAGCACTCTTT. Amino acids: CASSFFPKGTRENTEALF.

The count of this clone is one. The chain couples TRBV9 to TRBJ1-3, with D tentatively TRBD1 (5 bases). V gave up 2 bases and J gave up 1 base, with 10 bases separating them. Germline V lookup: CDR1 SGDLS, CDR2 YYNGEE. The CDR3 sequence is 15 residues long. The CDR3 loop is CASSVVGGSGNTIYF. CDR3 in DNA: TGTGCCAGCAGCGTTGTCGGGGGTTCTGGAAACACCATATATTTT.

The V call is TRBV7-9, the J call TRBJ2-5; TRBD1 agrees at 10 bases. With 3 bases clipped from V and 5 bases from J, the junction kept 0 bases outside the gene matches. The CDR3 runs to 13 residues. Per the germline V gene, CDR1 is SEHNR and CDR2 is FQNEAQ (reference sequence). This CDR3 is CASSLGQGETQYF. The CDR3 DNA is TGTGCCAGCAGCTTGGGACAGGGGGAGACCCAGTACTTC.

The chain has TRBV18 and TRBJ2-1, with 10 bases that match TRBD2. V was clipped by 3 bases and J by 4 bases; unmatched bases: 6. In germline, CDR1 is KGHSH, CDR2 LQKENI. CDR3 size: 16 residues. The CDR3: CASSPSGRSGYNEQFF. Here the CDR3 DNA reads TGTGCCAGCTCACCTAGCGGGAGGAGTGGGTACAATGAGCAGTTCTTC.

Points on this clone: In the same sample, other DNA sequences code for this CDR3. CDR3 nucleotides: TGTGCCAGCAGCTTAGCAGGGGTGAACACTGAAGCTTTCTTT. The encoded protein is CASSLAGVNTEAFF. This chain links TRBV7-2 with TRBJ1-1; D is perhaps TRBD1 (5 bases). Trimming shortened V by 0 bases and J by 0 bases, and 5 bases separated the two germline ends. Germline lookup yields CDR1 SGHTA and CDR2 FQGNSA. The length of the CDR3 is 14 residues.

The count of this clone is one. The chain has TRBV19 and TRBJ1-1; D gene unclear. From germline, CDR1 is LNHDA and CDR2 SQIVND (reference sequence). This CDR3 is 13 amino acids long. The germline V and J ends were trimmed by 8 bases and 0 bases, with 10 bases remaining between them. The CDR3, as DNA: TGTGCCAGTGCTGACATCATGAACACTGAAGCTTTCTTT. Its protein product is CASADIMNTEAFF.

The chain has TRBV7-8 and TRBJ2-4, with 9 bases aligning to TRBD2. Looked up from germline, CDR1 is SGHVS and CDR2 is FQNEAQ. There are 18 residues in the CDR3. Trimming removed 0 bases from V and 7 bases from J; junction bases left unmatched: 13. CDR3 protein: CASSLALLAGGRGNIQYF. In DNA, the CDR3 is TGTGCCAGCAGCTTAGCGCTACTAGCGGGTGGAAGGGGGAACATTCAGTACTTC.

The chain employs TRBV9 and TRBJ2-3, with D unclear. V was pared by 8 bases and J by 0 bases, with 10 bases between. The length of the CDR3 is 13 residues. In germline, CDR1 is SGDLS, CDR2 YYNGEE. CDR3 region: CASMGTSTDTQYF. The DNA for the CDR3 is TGTGCCAGTATGGGAACCAGCACAGATACGCAGTATTTT. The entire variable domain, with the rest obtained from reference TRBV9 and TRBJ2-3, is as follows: DSGVTQTPKHLITATGQRVTLRCSPRSGDLSVYWYQQSLDQGLQFLIQYYNGEERAKGNILERFSAQQFPDLHSELNLSSLELGDSALYFCASMGTSTDTQYFGPGTRLTVL.

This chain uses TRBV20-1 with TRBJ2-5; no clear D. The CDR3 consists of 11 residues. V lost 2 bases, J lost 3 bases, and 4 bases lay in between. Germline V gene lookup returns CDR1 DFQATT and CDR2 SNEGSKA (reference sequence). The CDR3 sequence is CSARREETQYF. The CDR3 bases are TGCAGTGCTAGAAGGGAAGAGACCCAGTACTTC.

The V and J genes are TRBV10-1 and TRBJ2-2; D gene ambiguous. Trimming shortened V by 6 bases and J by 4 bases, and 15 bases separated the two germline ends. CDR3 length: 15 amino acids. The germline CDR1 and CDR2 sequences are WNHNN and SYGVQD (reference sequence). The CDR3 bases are TGCGCCAGCAGCGCCCTTAAGGGTGCCACCGGGGAGCTGTTTTTT. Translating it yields CASSALKGATGELFF.

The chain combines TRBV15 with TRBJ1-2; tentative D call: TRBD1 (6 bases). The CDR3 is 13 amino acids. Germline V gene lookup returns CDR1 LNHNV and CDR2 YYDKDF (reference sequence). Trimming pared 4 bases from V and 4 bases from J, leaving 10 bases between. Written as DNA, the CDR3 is TGTGCCACCAGCATAGACAGGAGCTATGGCTACACCTTC. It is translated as CATSIDRSYGYTF.

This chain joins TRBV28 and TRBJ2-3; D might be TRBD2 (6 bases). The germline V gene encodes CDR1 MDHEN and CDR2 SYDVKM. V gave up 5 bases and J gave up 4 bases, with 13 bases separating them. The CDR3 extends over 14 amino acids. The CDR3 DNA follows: TGTGCCAGCAGTGGAGGAGGGATTTCAGATACGCAGTATTTT. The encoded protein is CASSGGGISDTQYF.

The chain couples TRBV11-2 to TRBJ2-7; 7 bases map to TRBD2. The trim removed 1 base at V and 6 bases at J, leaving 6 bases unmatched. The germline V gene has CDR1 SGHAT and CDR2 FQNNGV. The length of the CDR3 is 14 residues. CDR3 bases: TGTGCCAGCAGCTTAGGGGTGACTAGCAGCGAGCAGTACTTC. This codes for CASSLGVTSSEQYF.

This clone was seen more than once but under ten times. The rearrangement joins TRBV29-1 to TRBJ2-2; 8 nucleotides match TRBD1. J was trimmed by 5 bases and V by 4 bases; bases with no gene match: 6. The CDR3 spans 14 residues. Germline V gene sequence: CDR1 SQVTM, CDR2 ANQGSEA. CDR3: CSVAGQGGTGELFF. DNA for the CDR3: TGCAGCGTTGCCGGACAGGGTGGGACCGGGGAGCTGTTTTTT.

The CDR3 loop reads CASGPRGAGEDGYTF. The CDR3 bases are TGTGCCAGCGGTCCACGGGGGGCAGGGGAGGACGGCTACACCTTC. The rearrangement joins TRBV6-1 to TRBJ1-2; D perhaps matches TRBD1 (6 bases). The CDR3 covers 15 residues. The germline V gene has CDR1 MNHNS and CDR2 SASEGT. Between the trimmed V and J ends, which lost 8 bases and 8 bases, there was a span of 24 bases.

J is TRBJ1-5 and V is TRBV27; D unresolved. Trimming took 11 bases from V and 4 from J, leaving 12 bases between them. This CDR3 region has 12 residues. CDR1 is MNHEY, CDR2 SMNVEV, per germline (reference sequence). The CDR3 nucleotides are TGTGCCGCGAGGTCCGGGAATCAGCCCCAGCATTTT. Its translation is CAARSGNQPQHF.

The CDR3: CASSEGQVGTEAFF. CDR3 sequence (DNA): TGTGCCAGCAGCGAAGGGCAGGTTGGCACTGAAGCTTTCTTT. This chain connects TRBV11-3 to TRBJ1-1; D is unresolved. The germline V gene encodes CDR1 SGHNT and CDR2 YENEEA. The V end was cut by 5 bases, the J end by 4 bases, with 14 bases between. This CDR3 contains 14 residues.